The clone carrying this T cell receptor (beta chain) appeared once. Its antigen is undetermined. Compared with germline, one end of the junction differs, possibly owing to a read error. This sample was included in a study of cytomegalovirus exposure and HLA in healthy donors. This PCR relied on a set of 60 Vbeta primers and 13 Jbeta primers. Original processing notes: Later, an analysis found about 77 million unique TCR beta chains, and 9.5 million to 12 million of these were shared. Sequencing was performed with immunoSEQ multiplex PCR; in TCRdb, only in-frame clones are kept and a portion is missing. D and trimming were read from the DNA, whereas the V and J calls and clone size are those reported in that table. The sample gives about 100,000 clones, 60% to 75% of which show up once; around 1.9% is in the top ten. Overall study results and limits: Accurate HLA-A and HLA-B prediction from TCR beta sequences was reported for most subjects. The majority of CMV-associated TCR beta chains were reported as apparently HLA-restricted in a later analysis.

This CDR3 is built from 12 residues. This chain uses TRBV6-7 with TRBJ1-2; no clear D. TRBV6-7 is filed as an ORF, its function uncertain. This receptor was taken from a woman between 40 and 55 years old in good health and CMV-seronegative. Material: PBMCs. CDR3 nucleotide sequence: TGTGCCAGCAATCCTCGTCAAGAGGTTAGCGCCTTC. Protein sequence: CASNPRQEVSAF.